This T cell receptor beta chain was sequenced in a study of blood T cell repertoires in COVID-19. Study in general: Specimens from acute and convalescent COVID-19 originated in the United States, Italy and Spain. The cDNA or gDNA used as material had been derived from T cells, B-cell-depleted T cells, or PBMCs.

The authors' processing: Reference gene primers were amplified, and this amplification served to estimate nucleated cell counts. Only in-frame clones appear in the TCRdb table, and some are missing; sequencing was by immunoSEQ multiplex PCR. The DNA was the basis for D and trimming; V, J and clone size are from that table. The sample has some 140,000 clones; 84% are singletons. Cohort allocation depended upon clinical history that participants reported. Trimming took 6 bases from V and 10 from J, leaving 24 bases between them. Germline V gene lookup returns CDR1 SGHAT and CDR2 FQNNGV. The CDR3 sequence is 16 residues long.

The rearrangement links TRBV11-2 to TRBJ1-4; tentatively, D is TRBD1 (6 bases). The sequence came from a man between 35 and 55 years old with acute COVID-19. Source material: PBMCs or T cells enriched from blood (not recorded which). This CDR3 reads CASRSPLRDKVGKLFF. In DNA, the CDR3 is TGTGCCAGCAGAAGCCCTCTCAGGGACAAAGTGGGAAAACTGTTTTTT.